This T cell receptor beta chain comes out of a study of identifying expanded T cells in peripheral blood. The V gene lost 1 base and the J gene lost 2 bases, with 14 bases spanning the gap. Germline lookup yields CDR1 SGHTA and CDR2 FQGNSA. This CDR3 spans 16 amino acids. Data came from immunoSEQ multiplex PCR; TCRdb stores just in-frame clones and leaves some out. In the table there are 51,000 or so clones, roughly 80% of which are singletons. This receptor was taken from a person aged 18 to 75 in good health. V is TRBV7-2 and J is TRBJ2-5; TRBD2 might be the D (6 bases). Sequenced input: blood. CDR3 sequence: CASSLGSRGGQETQYF. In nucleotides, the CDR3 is TGTGCCAGCAGCTTAGGGTCCCGGGGAGGACAAGAGACCCAGTACTTC.